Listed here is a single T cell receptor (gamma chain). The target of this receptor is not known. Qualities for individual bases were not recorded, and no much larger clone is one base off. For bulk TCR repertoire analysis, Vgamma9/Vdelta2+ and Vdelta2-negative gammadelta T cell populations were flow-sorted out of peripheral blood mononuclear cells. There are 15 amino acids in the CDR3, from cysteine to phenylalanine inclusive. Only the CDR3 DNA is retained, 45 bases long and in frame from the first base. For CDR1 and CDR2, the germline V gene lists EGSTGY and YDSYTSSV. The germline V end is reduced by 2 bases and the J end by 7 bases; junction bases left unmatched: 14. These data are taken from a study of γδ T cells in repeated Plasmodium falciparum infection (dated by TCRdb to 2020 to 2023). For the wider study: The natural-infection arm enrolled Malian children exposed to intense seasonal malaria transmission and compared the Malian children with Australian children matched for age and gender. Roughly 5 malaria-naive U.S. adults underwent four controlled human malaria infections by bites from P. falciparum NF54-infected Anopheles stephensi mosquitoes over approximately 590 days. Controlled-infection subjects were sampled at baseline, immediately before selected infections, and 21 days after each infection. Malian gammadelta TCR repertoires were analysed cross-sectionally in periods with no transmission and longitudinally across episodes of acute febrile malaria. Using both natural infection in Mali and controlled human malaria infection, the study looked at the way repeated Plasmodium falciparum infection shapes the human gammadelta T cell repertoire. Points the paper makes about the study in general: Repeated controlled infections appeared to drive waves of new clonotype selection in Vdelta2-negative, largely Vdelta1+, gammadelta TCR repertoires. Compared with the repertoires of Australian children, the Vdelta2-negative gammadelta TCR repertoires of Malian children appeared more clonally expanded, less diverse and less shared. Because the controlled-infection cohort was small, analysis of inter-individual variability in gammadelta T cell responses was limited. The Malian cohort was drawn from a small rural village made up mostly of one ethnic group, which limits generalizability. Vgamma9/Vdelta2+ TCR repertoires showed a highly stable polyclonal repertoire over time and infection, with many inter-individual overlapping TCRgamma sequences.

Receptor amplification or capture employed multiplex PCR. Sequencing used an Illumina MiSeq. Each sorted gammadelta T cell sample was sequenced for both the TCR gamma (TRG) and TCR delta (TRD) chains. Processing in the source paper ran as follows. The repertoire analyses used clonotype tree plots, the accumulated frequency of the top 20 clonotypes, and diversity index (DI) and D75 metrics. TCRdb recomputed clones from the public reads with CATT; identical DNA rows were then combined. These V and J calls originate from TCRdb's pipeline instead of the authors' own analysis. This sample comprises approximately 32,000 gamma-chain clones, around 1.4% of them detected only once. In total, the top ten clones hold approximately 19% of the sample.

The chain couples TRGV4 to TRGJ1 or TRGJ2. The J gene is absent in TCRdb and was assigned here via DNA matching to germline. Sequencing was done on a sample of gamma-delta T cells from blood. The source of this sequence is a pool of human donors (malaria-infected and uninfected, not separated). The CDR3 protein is CATWDVSRELYKKLF. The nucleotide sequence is TGTGCCACCTGGGATGTAAGCCGAGAATTATATAAGAAACTCTTT.